This TCR beta chain was captured by sequencing in a study of shared clonotypes between healthy human individuals. Broader study findings: Apart from blood, nothing was sampled; tissue repertoires likely differ.

Trimming cost V 6 bases and J 3 bases, with 12 bases left between them. Germline CDR1 MDHEN, CDR2 SYDVKM. This CDR3 has 14 amino acids. The protocol was immunoSEQ multiplex PCR, while the TCRdb copy is restricted to in-frame clones and leaves out a portion. There are about 2.3 million clones in the sample; 80% to 95% occur only once, and about 0.36% lies in the top ten. In regard to this clone: Its antigen is not known.

The chain joins TRBV28 to TRBJ1-5; tentative D call: TRBD1 (6 bases). The sample consisted of naive CD4+ T cells from PBMCs. The sample's subset: CD45RA+ positively selected. The sequence derives from a man aged 18 to 29 in good health. Some clones in this sample may be carry-over from other donors' samples. As DNA, the CDR3 is TGTGCCAGCAGACCGCAGGGGTTCAATCAGCCCCAGCATTTT. This sequence encodes CASRPQGFNQPQHF.